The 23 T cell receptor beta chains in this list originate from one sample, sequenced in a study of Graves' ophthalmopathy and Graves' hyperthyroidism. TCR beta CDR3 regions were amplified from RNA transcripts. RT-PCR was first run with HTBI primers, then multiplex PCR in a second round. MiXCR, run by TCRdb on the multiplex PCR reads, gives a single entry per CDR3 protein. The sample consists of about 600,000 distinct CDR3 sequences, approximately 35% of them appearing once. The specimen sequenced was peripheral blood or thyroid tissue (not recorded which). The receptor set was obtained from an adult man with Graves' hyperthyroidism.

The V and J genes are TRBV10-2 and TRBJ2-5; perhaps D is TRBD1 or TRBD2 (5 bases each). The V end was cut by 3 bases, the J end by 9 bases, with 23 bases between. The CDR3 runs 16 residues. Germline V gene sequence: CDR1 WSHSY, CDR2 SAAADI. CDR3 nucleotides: TGCGCCAGCAGTGAAAGGGGTGGCGCGGGCCCTGGGGCCCAGTACTTC. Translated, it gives CASSERGGAGPGAQYF.

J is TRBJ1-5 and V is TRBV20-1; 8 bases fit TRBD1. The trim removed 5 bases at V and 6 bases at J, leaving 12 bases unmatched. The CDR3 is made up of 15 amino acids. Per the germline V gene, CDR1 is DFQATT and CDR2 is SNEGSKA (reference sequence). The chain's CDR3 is CSAGGQGSLSQPQHF. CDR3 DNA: TGCAGTGCTGGAGGACAGGGAAGTCTCAGTCAGCCCCAGCATTTT.

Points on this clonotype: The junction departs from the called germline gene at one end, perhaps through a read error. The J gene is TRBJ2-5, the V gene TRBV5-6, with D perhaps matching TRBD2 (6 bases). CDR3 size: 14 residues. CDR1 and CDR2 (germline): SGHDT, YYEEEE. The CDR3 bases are TGTGCCAGCAGCATTAGCGGTCGGTCTATGACCCGGTACTTC. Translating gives CASSISGRSMTRYF.

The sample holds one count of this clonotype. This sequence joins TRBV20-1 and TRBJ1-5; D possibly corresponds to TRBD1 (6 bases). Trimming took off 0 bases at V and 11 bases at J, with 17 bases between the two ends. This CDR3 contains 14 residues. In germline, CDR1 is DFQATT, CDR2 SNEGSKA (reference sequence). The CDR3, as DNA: TGCAGTGCTAGAGACCCGGGGGCTAGCGGGGCCCAGCATTTT. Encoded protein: CSARDPGASGAQHF.

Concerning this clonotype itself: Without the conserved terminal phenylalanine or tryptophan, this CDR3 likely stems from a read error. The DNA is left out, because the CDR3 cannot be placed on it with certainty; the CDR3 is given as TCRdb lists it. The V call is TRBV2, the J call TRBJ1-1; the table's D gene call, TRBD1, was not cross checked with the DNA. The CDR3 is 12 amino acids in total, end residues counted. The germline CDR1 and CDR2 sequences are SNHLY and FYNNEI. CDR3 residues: CASSETGQGADY.

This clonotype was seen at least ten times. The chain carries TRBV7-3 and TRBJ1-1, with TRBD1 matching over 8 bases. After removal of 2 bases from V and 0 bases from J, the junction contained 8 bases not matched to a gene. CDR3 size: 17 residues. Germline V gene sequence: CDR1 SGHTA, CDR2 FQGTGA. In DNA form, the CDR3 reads TGTGCCAGCAGCTTATATCCCGGGACAGGCGTGAACACTGAAGCTTTCTTT. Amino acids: CASSLYPGTGVNTEAFF.

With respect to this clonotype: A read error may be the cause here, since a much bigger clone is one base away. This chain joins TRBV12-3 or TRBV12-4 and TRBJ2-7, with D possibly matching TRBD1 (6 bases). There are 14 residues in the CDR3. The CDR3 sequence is CAGRSSGQNYEQYF. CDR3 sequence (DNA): TGTGCCGGCAGATCGTCGGGACAAAACTACGAGCAGTACTTC.

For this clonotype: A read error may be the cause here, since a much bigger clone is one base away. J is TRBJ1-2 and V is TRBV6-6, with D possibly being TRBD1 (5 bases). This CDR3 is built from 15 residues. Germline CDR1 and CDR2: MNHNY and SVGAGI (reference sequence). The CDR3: CAISEGGATWYGYTF. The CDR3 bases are TGTGCCATCAGTGAAGGAGGGGCGACCTGGTATGGCTACACCTTC.

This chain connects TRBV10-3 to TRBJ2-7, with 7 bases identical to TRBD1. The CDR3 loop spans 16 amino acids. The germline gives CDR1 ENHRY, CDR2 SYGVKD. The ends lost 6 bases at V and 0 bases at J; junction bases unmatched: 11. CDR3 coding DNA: TGTGCCATCAGCGCGCCTCGGGACAGCTCCTCCTACGAGCAGTACTTC. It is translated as CAISAPRDSSSYEQYF.

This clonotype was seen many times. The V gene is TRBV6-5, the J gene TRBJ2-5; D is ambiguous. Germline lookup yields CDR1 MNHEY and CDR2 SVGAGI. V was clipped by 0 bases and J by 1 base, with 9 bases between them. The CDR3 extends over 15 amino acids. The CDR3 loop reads CASSYSIGLQETQYF. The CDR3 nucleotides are TGTGCCAGCAGTTACTCGATAGGGCTCCAAGAGACCCAGTACTTC.

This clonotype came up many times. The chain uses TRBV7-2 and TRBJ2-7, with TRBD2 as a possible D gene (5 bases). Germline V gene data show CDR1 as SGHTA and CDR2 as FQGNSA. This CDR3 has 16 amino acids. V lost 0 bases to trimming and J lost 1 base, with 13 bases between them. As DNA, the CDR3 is TGTGCCAGCAGCTTAGCGGTGGCTAGCCCTTCCTACGAGCAGTACTTC. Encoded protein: CASSLAVASPSYEQYF.

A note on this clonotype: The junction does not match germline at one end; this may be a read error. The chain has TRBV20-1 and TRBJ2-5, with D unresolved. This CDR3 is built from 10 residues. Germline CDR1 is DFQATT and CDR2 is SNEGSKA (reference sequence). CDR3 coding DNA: TGCAGTGCTAGAGATGGAAGTAATTCATTC. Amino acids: CSARDGSNSF.

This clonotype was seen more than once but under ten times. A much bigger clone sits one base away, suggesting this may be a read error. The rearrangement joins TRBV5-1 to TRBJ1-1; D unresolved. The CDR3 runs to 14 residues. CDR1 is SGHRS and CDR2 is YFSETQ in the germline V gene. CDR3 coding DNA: TGCACCAGCAGCTTGAACAGTGCGAACACTGAAGCTTTCTTT. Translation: CTSSLNSANTEAFF.

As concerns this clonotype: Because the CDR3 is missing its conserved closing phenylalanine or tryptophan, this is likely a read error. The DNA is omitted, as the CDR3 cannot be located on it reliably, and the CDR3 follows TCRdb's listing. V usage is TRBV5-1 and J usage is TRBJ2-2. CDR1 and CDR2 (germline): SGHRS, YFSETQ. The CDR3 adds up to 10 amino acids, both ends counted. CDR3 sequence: CASSLARATV.

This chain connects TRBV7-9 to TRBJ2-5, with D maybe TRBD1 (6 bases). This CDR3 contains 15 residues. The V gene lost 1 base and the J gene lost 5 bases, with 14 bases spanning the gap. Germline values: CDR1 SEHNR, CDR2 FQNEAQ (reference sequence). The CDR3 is CASSLVAGESETQYF. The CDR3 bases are TGTGCCAGCAGCTTAGTAGCAGGGGAGAGTGAGACCCAGTACTTC. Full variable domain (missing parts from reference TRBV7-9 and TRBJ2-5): DTGVSQNPRHKITKRGQNVTFRCDPISEHNRLYWYRQTLGQGPEFLTYFQNEAQLEKSRLLSDRFSAERPKGSFSTLEIQRTEQGDSAMYLCASSLVAGESETQYFGPGTRLLVL.

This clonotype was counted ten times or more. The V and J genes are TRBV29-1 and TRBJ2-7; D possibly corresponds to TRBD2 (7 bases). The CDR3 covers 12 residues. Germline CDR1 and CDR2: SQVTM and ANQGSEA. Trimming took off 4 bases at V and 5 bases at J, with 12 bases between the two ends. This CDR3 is CSVVGGADEQYF. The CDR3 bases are TGCAGCGTTGTTGGGGGGGCTGACGAGCAGTACTTC.

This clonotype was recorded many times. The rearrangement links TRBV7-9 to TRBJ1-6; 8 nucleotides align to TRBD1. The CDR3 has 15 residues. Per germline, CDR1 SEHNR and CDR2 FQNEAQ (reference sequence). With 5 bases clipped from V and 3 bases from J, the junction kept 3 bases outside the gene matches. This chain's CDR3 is CASSVGTGYNSPLHF. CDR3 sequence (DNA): TGTGCCAGCAGCGTTGGGACAGGCTATAATTCACCCCTCCACTTT.

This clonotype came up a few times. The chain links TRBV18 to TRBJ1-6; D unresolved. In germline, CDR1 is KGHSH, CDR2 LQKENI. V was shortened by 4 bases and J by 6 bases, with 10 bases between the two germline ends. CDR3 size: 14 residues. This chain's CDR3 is CASSRGSGNSPLHF. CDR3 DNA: TGTGCCAGCTCACGAGGTTCGGGTAATTCACCCCTCCACTTT.

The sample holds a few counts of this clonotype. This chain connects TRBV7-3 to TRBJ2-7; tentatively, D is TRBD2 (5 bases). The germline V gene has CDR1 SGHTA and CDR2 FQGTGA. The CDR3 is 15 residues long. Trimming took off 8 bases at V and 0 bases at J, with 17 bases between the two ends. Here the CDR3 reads CASSLHLGGSYEQYF. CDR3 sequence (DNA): TGTGCCAGCTCACTTCACCTAGGAGGCTCCTACGAGCAGTACTTC.

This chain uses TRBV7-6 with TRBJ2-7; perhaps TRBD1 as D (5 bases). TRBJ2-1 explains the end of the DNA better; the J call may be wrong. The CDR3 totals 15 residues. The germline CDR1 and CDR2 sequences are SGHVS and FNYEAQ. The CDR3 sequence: CASSLTGQGYNEQFF. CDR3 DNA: TGTGCCAGCAGCTTAACGGGCCAGGGCTACAATGAGCAGTTCTTC.

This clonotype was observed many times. The CDR3 loop is CASSPEGTANTEAFF. DNA for the CDR3: TGCGCCAGCAGCCCGGAGGGGACAGCCAACACTGAAGCTTTCTTT. The J gene is TRBJ1-1, the V gene TRBV5-1; 7 nucleotides line up with TRBD1. CDR1 and CDR2 (germline): SGHRS, YFSETQ. This CDR3 comprises 15 residues. V shed 4 bases and J 2 bases; nucleotides not matched to a gene: 8. The entire variable domain, with the rest obtained from reference TRBV5-1 and TRBJ1-1, is as follows: KAGVTQTPRYLIKTRGQQVTLSCSPISGHRSVSWYQQTPGQGLQFLFEYFSETQRNKGNFPGRFSGRQFSNSRSEMNVSTLELGDSALYLCASSPEGTANTEAFFGQGTRLTVV.

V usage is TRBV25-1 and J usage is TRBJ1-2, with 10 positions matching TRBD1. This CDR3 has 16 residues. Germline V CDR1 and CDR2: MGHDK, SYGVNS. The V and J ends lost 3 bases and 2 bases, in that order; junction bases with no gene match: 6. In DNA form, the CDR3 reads TGTGCCAGCAGTGACCCACCGGGACAGGGGAACTATGGCTACACCTTC. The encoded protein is CASSDPPGQGNYGYTF.

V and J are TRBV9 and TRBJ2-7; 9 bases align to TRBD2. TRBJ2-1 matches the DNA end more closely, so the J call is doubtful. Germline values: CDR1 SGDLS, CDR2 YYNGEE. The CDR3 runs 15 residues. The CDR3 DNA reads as TGTGCCAGCAGCGTAGAGGGGACTAGCATCGATGAGCAGTTCTTC. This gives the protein CASSVEGTSIDEQFF.